These T cell receptor beta chains were read from a single sample in a study of T cells after somatic rescue of genetic block. The protocol was immunoSEQ multiplex PCR, while the TCRdb copy is restricted to in-frame clones and leaves out a portion. The profile covers more than 10,000 clones, with 60% to 75% appearing a single time and 15% to 20% taken by the ten largest. The sequenced material came from peripheral blood mononuclear cells (PBMCs). These receptors all come from a boy aged 5-17 years. CDR3s include the opening cysteine and the closing phenylalanine or tryptophan. The order of the fields is V gene, CDR3 protein.

v_call: TRBV5-4; cdr3_aa: CASSPGPASGLAGMLEQYF
v_call: TRBV28; cdr3_aa: CASSLWGPTHYEQYF
v_call: TRBV5-1; cdr3_aa: CASSLGAISSTDTQYF
v_call: TRBV5-5; cdr3_aa: CASSLEAGTPYEQYF
v_call: TRBV10-2; cdr3_aa: CASSGGARSGYTF
v_call: TRBV6-1; cdr3_aa: CASSEWGGETQYF
v_call: TRBV6-1; cdr3_aa: CASRRTGQDTQYF
v_call: TRBV15; cdr3_aa: CATSREITSGSTDTQYF
v_call: TRBV5-8; cdr3_aa: CASSFYITGELFF
v_call: TRBV28; cdr3_aa: CASSLLRGASYEQYF
v_call: TRBV27; cdr3_aa: CASSPHRGRDRGGETQYF
v_call: TRBV6-5; cdr3_aa: CASGENEKLFF
v_call: TRBV18; cdr3_aa: CASSGTELNEQYF
v_call: TRBV7-3; cdr3_aa: CASSPLAGGTDTQYF
v_call: TRBV9; cdr3_aa: CASSPLPGQGTYEQYF
v_call: TRBV18; cdr3_aa: CASSPWGQETQYF